This TCR beta chain was sequenced in a study of blood T cells in healthy people across ages. Every donor gave approximately 10 milliliters of peripheral blood. The authors ran a second PCR of about 6 to 12 cycles using a sample-barcoded 5' primer and a J-beta primer mix. MiXCR was run by TCRdb on the 5' RACE reads, yielding one entry per CDR3 protein. The table records roughly 550,000 distinct CDR3 sequences, less than 25% of them present only once. The ends were cut back, 3 bases at V and 0 bases at J, with 15 bases in the middle. The germline gives CDR1 DFQATT, CDR2 SNEGSKA (reference sequence). CDR3 length: 16 residues. These data were also filed under a second study, of T cells of mothers and their children. As that report states: Over 8.5 million reads per mother and about 3 million per child were obtained.

J is TRBJ2-4 and V is TRBV20-1; tentative D call: TRBD1 (5 bases). Sequenced input: blood. This clonotype originated in a boy between 10 and 17 years old in good health. CDR3 nucleotide sequence: TGCAGTGCTAGTGATTTCGACAGAAGAGCCAAAAACATTCAGTACTTC. Translated: CSASDFDRRAKNIQYF.